This TCR beta chain was observed in a study of blood T cell repertoires in COVID-19. TCRdb's copy holds only in-frame clones and misses some; the assay was immunoSEQ multiplex PCR. Counted here are 95,000 to 150,000 clones, 85% to 90% occurring once; the ten biggest clones make up about 1.5%. Trimming at V came to 6 bases and at J to 3 bases, leaving 6 bases not matched to a gene. Germline CDR1 is SGHTS and CDR2 is YDEGEE. The CDR3 has 14 amino acids. Sequences were obtained from peripheral blood. The chain carries TRBV5-8 and TRBJ2-4; 7 bases fit TRBD1. The sequence derives from a human donor in a cohort sampled during active COVID-19. CDR3: CASIRGSLKNIQYF. The CDR3 bases are TGTGCCAGCATCAGGGGGTCCCTCAAAAACATTCAGTACTTC.